These T cell receptor beta chains were read from a single sample in a study of beta chain features in type 1 diabetes. Sequencing used immunoSEQ multiplex PCR; TCRdb keeps in-frame clones, though not all of them. Found here are about 180,000 clones, 13% of them singletons; the top ten hold around 0.63%. The sample consisted of central memory CD4+ T cells from blood. The receptors derive from a woman younger than 35 in good health. CDR3s include the opening cysteine and the closing phenylalanine or tryptophan. Each record gives: J gene, D gene, V gene, clone size, CDR3 DNA, CDR3 protein. The D gene is left open where the match is weak. Expanded clones get a size class; other rows say once, few or many, or leave the size out.

J: TRBJ2-1; D: TRBD2; V: TRBV5-1; size: few; DNA: TGCGCCAGCAGAGACGGGACTAGCGTGTACAATGAGCAGTTCTTC; CDR3: CASRDGTSVYNEQFF
J: TRBJ2-3; D: -; V: TRBV5-1; size: -; DNA: TGCGCCAGCAGCGTGACAGTCACAGATACGCAGTATTTT; CDR3: CASSVTVTDTQYF
J: TRBJ2-2; D: -; V: TRBV7-6; size: -; DNA: TGTGCCAGCAGCTTAGATCGGCTAGTCACCGGGGAGCTGTTTTTT; CDR3: CASSLDRLVTGELFF
J: TRBJ2-2; D: -; V: TRBV11-3; size: -; DNA: TGTGCCAGCAGCTTTATCGTCGGGGAGCTGTTTTTT; CDR3: CASSFIVGELFF
J: TRBJ2-1; D: -; V: TRBV19; size: -; DNA: TGTGCCAGTAGTATCCTCTCAGGAGAGCAGTTCTTC; CDR3: CASSILSGEQFF
J: TRBJ1-1; D: TRBD1; V: TRBV19; size: -; DNA: TGTGCCAGTAGTATAACAGGGGCGCAGAGGTTAGCTTTCTTT; CDR3: CASSITGAQRLAFF
J: TRBJ1-4; D: -; V: TRBV30; size: few; DNA: TGTGCCTGGAATGCAGGAGGCTACTTAGGGGAAAAACTGTTTTTT; CDR3: CAWNAGGYLGEKLFF
J: TRBJ2-1; D: TRBD2; V: TRBV5-1; size: -; DNA: TGCGCCAGCAGCTTGGGAGCGGGAGGCAATGAGCAGTTCTTC; CDR3: CASSLGAGGNEQFF
J: TRBJ2-7; D: TRBD2; V: TRBV5-4; size: -; DNA: TGTGCCAGCAGCCCCGGACTAGTGCAATCCTCCTACGAGCAGTACTTC; CDR3: CASSPGLVQSSYEQYF
J: TRBJ1-1; D: -; V: TRBV18; size: few; DNA: TGTGCCAGCTCACCACTTCAGGGGGCTTTCTTT; CDR3: CASSPLQGAFF
J: TRBJ2-2; D: TRBD1; V: TRBV7-2; size: few; DNA: TGTGCCAGCAGCAATAGACAGGGGAACACCGGGGAGCTGTTTTTT; CDR3: CASSNRQGNTGELFF
J: TRBJ2-1; D: TRBD2; V: TRBV7-3; size: -; DNA: TGTGCCAGCAGTTTCTCTCGGACTAGCGGGATGAATGAGCAGTTCTTC; CDR3: CASSFSRTSGMNEQFF
J: TRBJ2-7; D: -; V: TRBV5-1; size: few; DNA: TGCGCCACCAAGAAGGGGCCAGGGGACTCCTACGAGCAGTACTTC; CDR3: CATKKGPGDSYEQYF
J: TRBJ2-1; D: -; V: TRBV29-1; size: few; DNA: TGCAGCGTTGCACTCGGGACTTTCTACAATGAGCAGTTCTTC; CDR3: CSVALGTFYNEQFF
J: TRBJ2-1; D: TRBD2; V: TRBV11-2; size: few; DNA: TGTGCCAGCAGCTCCGGGACTAGCGGGACCTGGCAGTTCTTC; CDR3: CASSSGTSGTWQFF
J: TRBJ2-1; D: TRBD1; V: TRBV30; size: few; DNA: TGTGCCTGGAGTGAGGGACAGATTAATGAGCAGTTCTTC; CDR3: CAWSEGQINEQFF
J: TRBJ2-1; D: TRBD2; V: TRBV10-3; size: -; DNA: TGTGCCATCAGTGAAAGGCTAGCGGGTAATGAGCAGTTCTTC; CDR3: CAISERLAGNEQFF
J: TRBJ2-2; D: -; V: TRBV30; size: few; DNA: TGTGCCTGGAGTGTACTTAGGGGGACCGGGGAGCTGTTTTTT; CDR3: CAWSVLRGTGELFF
J: TRBJ1-5; D: -; V: TRBV29-1; size: many; DNA: TGCAGCGTTGGCGGGGAAGATCAGCCCCAGCATTTT; CDR3: CSVGGEDQPQHF
J: TRBJ2-7; D: -; V: TRBV28; size: -; DNA: TGTGCCAGCAACAAGGGGCAGCAGTACTTC; CDR3: CASNKGQQYF
J: TRBJ2-2; D: TRBD1; V: TRBV29-1; size: -; DNA: TGCAGCGTTCAGGGGGACCGACAGGGGACGAACACCGGGGAGCTGTTTTTT; CDR3: CSVQGDRQGTNTGELFF
J: TRBJ1-1; D: -; V: TRBV7-9; size: -; DNA: TGTGCCAGCAGCCCCCGGGTGGGGGAGGGAGGCACTGAAGCTTTCTTT; CDR3: CASSPRVGEGGTEAFF
J: TRBJ1-1; D: -; V: TRBV5-4; size: -; DNA: TGTGCCAGCAGCTTCGGGATCTCCTACGCTGAAGCTTTCTTT; CDR3: CASSFGISYAEAFF
J: TRBJ2-3; D: -; V: TRBV5-6; size: -; DNA: TGTGCCAGCAGCTCCGACTCGACAGGGAGGAGTGCGCAGTATTTT; CDR3: CASSSDSTGRSAQYF
J: TRBJ2-1; D: TRBD2; V: TRBV7-2; size: -; DNA: TGTGCCAGCAGCTCGACTAGCGGAGCCTACAATGAGCAGTTCTTC; CDR3: CASSSTSGAYNEQFF
J: TRBJ2-4; D: -; V: TRBV30; size: -; DNA: TGTGCCTGGAGAGATTACACCTTAGCCAAAAACATTCAGTACTTC; CDR3: CAWRDYTLAKNIQYF
J: TRBJ2-1; D: -; V: TRBV21-1; size: few; DNA: TGTGCCAGCAGGGAACCGGGACTACCGTACAATGAGCAGTTCTTC; CDR3: CASREPGLPYNEQFF
J: TRBJ2-3; D: TRBD1; V: TRBV6-5; size: -; DNA: TGTGCCAGCAGTTACACTAGAACAGGGGACGATACGCAGTATTTT; CDR3: CASSYTRTGDDTQYF
J: TRBJ2-3; D: TRBD1; V: TRBV11-2; size: few; DNA: TGTGCCAGCAGCCTAACTGGGACAGCCGGGACTACGCAGTATTTT; CDR3: CASSLTGTAGTTQYF
J: TRBJ2-2; D: TRBD1; V: TRBV6-4; size: few; DNA: TGTGCCAGCAGTGAGACCAGGGGGATCGGGGAGCTGTTTTTT; CDR3: CASSETRGIGELFF
J: TRBJ2-5; D: -; V: TRBV11-1; size: few; DNA: TGTGCCAGCAGCTTAGCGGCGGGCGCGGGGGAGACCCAGTACTTC; CDR3: CASSLAAGAGETQYF
J: TRBJ2-5; D: TRBD2; V: TRBV27; size: -; DNA: TGTGCCAGCAGTTTTGCTAGCGGGACAGAGACCCAGTACTTC; CDR3: CASSFASGTETQYF
J: TRBJ2-1; D: TRBD2; V: TRBV6-5; size: few; DNA: TGTGCCAGCAGGTGGGGGGGGAGCTCCTACAATGAGCAGTTCTTC; CDR3: CASRWGGSSYNEQFF
J: TRBJ2-3; D: TRBD1; V: TRBV28; size: -; DNA: TGTGCCAGCAGTCCGATCGGGACAGGGGGCGCGGTTACGCAGTATTTT; CDR3: CASSPIGTGGAVTQYF
J: TRBJ1-5; D: -; V: TRBV2; size: -; DNA: TGTGCCAGCCGAGGAATTAGCAATCAGCCCCAGCATTTT; CDR3: CASRGISNQPQHF
J: TRBJ2-7; D: TRBD1; V: TRBV28; size: few; DNA: TGTGCCAGCGGTGGTGACGGACAGGCAGCCTACGAGCAGTACTTC; CDR3: CASGGDGQAAYEQYF
J: TRBJ1-2; D: -; V: TRBV6-1; size: few; DNA: TGTGCCAGCAGTATGACAGACTATGGCTACACCTTC; CDR3: CASSMTDYGYTF
J: TRBJ2-1; D: -; V: TRBV7-9; size: few; DNA: TGTGCCAGCAGCTTATTGGGGAGCAACAATGAGCAGTTCTTC; CDR3: CASSLLGSNNEQFF
J: TRBJ2-2; D: -; V: TRBV5-1; size: few; DNA: TGCGCCAGTAAACAGGGAAAAGCGAACACCGGGGAGCTGTTTTTT; CDR3: CASKQGKANTGELFF
J: TRBJ1-1; D: -; V: TRBV28; size: -; DNA: TGTGCCAGCAGTTTCCAGAACACTGAAGCTTTCTTT; CDR3: CASSFQNTEAFF
J: TRBJ2-4; D: TRBD2; V: TRBV15; size: -; DNA: TGTGCCACCAGCAGAGACCCTAGCGGGACGAACATTCAGTACTTC; CDR3: CATSRDPSGTNIQYF
J: TRBJ2-7; D: TRBD2; V: TRBV28; size: few; DNA: TGTGCCAGCAGTTTTATGGCGGGAGTAGTGCAGTACTTC; CDR3: CASSFMAGVVQYF
J: TRBJ2-4; D: TRBD2; V: TRBV2; size: -; DNA: TGTGCCAGCAGTGAAGCCCGGGCTAGCGGGAAAAACATTCAGTACTTC; CDR3: CASSEARASGKNIQYF
J: TRBJ1-1; D: TRBD1; V: TRBV19; size: -; DNA: TGTGCCAGTAGTCGGGACAGGACCATGAACACTGAAGCTTTCTTT; CDR3: CASSRDRTMNTEAFF
J: TRBJ2-1; D: TRBD2; V: TRBV19; size: few; DNA: TGTGCCAGTGGACTAGCGGGAGATCATCCCTACAATGAGCAGTTCTTC; CDR3: CASGLAGDHPYNEQFF
J: TRBJ1-1; D: -; V: TRBV28; size: -; DNA: TGTGCCAGCAGTTTAAGAGTCCCCCCGGAAGCTTTCTTT; CDR3: CASSLRVPPEAFF
J: TRBJ2-1; D: TRBD1; V: TRBV28; size: many; DNA: TGTGCCAGCAGTCGGCAGACAGGGTACAATGAGCAGTTCTTC; CDR3: CASSRQTGYNEQFF
J: TRBJ2-3; D: TRBD2; V: TRBV30; size: -; DNA: TGTGCCTGGAGTGTAGTGGGAGGGCGTACAGATACGCAGTATTTT; CDR3: CAWSVVGGRTDTQYF
J: TRBJ2-5; D: TRBD2; V: TRBV4-3; size: few; DNA: TGCGCCAGCAGTCGACTAGCGGGAAAAGAGACCCAGTACTTC; CDR3: CASSRLAGKETQYF
J: TRBJ2-7; D: TRBD1; V: TRBV28; size: few; DNA: TGTGCCAGCCATACCGGCCAGGGGGACTACGAGCAGTACTTC; CDR3: CASHTGQGDYEQYF
J: TRBJ2-7; D: TRBD1; V: TRBV4-1; size: -; DNA: TGCGCCAGCAGCCAAGTTTCGTCACAGGGGGGCTACGAGCAGTACTTC; CDR3: CASSQVSSQGGYEQYF
J: TRBJ2-5; D: -; V: TRBV6-6; size: few; DNA: TGTGCCAGCAGTTACTACTCGAGCGCCCAAGAGACCCAGTACTTC; CDR3: CASSYYSSAQETQYF